The T cell receptor beta chain under discussion was sequenced for a study of blood T cell repertoires in COVID-19. Study in general: Samples taken during acute and convalescent COVID-19 were collected in the United States, Italy and Spain.

In the study's own analysis: Nucleated cell number was recorded as an estimate derived from reference gene primer amplification. Using immunoSEQ multiplex PCR, the repertoire was profiled, and TCRdb retains in-frame clones only, with some absent. Clone size and V and J calls were adopted from that table, with D and trimming inferred from the DNA. The table has roughly 190,000 clones, roughly 87% seen once; the top ten hold 2% to 2.5%. Those enrolled, adults aged 18 to 89 years, came from around 24 US areas. Donors in Cohort 3 counted as recovered after two negative PCRs, clearance, or symptom resolution. This receptor was obtained from a woman aged 25-40 years who had recovered from COVID-19. The material sequenced was PBMCs or T cells enriched from blood (not recorded which).

The chain's CDR3 is CASSSTPGYREKLFF. The CDR3 coding sequence is TGTGCCAGCAGCTCAACCCCGGGATATAGAGAAAAACTGTTTTTT. This sequence joins TRBV7-9 and TRBJ1-4; D unresolved. Looked up from germline, CDR1 is SEHNR and CDR2 is FQNEAQ (reference sequence). This CDR3 has 15 amino acids. Trimming pared 4 bases from V and 8 bases from J, leaving 17 bases between.